This T cell receptor beta chain came from a study of T-cell memory formation after mild COVID-19. Across the study: Across donors, TCR clusters were largely donor specific. Study-wide results and caveats: Day 15 to 85 contracting clones showed balanced CD4/CD8; later expanders leaned CD4+. Pre-infection memory showed some responding clones, and this suggested that cross-reactive memory joined. For contracting clones, CD4+ ones sat mainly in CM and EM, CD8+ in EMRA.

This clonotype has just a few counts. Its target is not known. TCRdb itself ran the 5' RACE reads through MiXCR, one entry per CDR3 protein. In the table there are 250,000 to 350,000 distinct CDR3 sequences, 14% of which are singletons. V was cut by 7 bases and J by 7 bases, with 22 bases left in between. In germline, CDR1 is SQVTM, CDR2 ANQGSEA. The CDR3 contains 14 residues. This sequence was found in a man aged 18 to 29 who had mild COVID-19 (a few samples of this study predate the infection). Cell type and time point are not known. The source material was PBMCs or a T cell subset sorted from them (not recorded which). The V call is TRBV29-1, the J call TRBJ1-2; TRBD1 might be the D (5 bases). DNA for the CDR3: TGCAGCGCAGGCCCCCCGCAGGGTTTGGGTGGCTACACCTTC. Its protein product is CSAGPPQGLGGYTF.